This T cell receptor beta chain originates from a study of blood T cell repertoires in COVID-19. The table came from immunoSEQ multiplex PCR; TCRdb's copy has only in-frame clones and leaves some out. The data hold around 200,000 clones, with about 90% observed a single time. The trim removed 5 bases at V and 4 bases at J, leaving 7 bases unmatched. Germline V gene lookup returns CDR1 KGHDR and CDR2 SFDVKD. CDR3 length equals 16 residues. Sequencing input: peripheral blood. This sequence was found in a man between 65 and 80 years old with active or convalescent COVID-19. J is TRBJ2-1 and V is TRBV24-1; 10 positions agree with TRBD2. This chain's CDR3 is CATSGPLAGIYNEQFF. CDR3 coding DNA: TGTGCCACCAGTGGCCCACTAGCGGGAATATACAATGAGCAGTTCTTC.